The present TCR beta chain was sequenced within a study of PD-1 blockade in classical Hodgkin lymphoma. Study-wide results and caveats: Individuals who commenced nivolumab within less than 1 year of ASCT were excluded.

Every patient had relapsed following autologous stem cell transplantation, and cohorts differed in brentuximab vedotin exposure. With regard to this clone: Antigen unknown.

There are 12 residues in the CDR3. Trimming stripped 7 bases from V and 8 bases from J, with 12 bases between. Germline CDR1 is SNHLY and CDR2 is FYNNEI. Sequencing used immunoSEQ multiplex PCR; TCRdb keeps in-frame clones, though not all of them. The sample gives about 110,000 clones, roughly nine tenths of which show up once; 20% is in the top ten. This chain connects TRBV2 to TRBJ2-1; D uncertain. This clonotype was sampled from a human donor with classical Hodgkin lymphoma. The sample here was peripheral blood mononuclear cells (PBMCs), taken before the second cycle of nivolumab. CDR3 nucleotide sequence: TGTGCCAGCAAATCGCTAGGTGATGAGCAGTTCTTC. Protein sequence: CASKSLGDEQFF.